The rows below give T cell receptor beta chains drawn from one sample of a study of OX40 agonist ivuxolimab in advanced cancers. Method: immunoSEQ multiplex PCR; TCRdb's copy keeps in-frame clones and lacks some. Here the sample spans about 73,000 clones, 85% to 90% being singletons. Material: CD4+ or CD8+ T cells sorted from blood, obtained in a trial of the OX40 agonist ivuxolimab. The receptor source for this set is an adult with an advanced solid tumor such as melanoma, head and neck, liver or kidney cancer. Both conserved end residues are part of each CDR3. The D gene is left open where the match is weak. Only part of the rows carry a size: once, few, many, or a class if the clone is expanded.

len: 12
j_gene: TRBJ2-7
v_gene: TRBV27
abundance: NA
d_gene: NA
CDR3aa: CASSFNTYEQYF
CDR3nt: TGTGCCAGCAGTTTTAACACCTACGAGCAGTACTTC

len: 13
j_gene: TRBJ2-7
v_gene: TRBV11-2
abundance: NA
d_gene: NA
CDR3aa: CASSLRRTYEQYF
CDR3nt: TGTGCCAGCAGCTTACGGAGAACCTACGAGCAGTACTTC

len: 14
j_gene: TRBJ2-2
v_gene: TRBV6-5
abundance: NA
d_gene: TRBD2
CDR3aa: CASSYNLADGELFF
CDR3nt: TGTGCCAGCAGTTACAACCTAGCGGACGGGGAGCTGTTTTTT

len: 16
j_gene: TRBJ1-6
v_gene: TRBV7-2
abundance: NA
d_gene: NA
CDR3aa: CASNLWGSSYNSPLHF
CDR3nt: TGTGCCAGCAATCTGTGGGGGAGCTCCTATAATTCACCCCTCCACTTT

len: 16
j_gene: TRBJ2-1
v_gene: TRBV7-8
abundance: NA
d_gene: TRBD2
CDR3aa: CASSLSLAGDSNEQFF
CDR3nt: TGTGCCAGCAGCTTATCCCTAGCGGGAGATTCCAATGAGCAGTTCTTC

len: 15
j_gene: TRBJ1-2
v_gene: TRBV15
abundance: few
d_gene: TRBD1
CDR3aa: CATSNLRDRDFGYTF
CDR3nt: TGTGCCACCAGCAACCTCCGGGACAGGGACTTTGGCTACACCTTC

len: 14
j_gene: TRBJ2-7
v_gene: TRBV5-4
abundance: NA
d_gene: NA
CDR3aa: CASSLPGVAYEQYF
CDR3nt: TGTGCCAGCAGCTTACCCGGGGTCGCTTACGAGCAGTACTTC

len: 14
j_gene: TRBJ2-7
v_gene: TRBV5-1
abundance: NA
d_gene: TRBD2
CDR3aa: CASSLGGLDYEQYF
CDR3nt: TGCGCCAGCAGCTTGGGCGGACTAGACTACGAGCAGTACTTC

len: 14
j_gene: TRBJ1-4
v_gene: TRBV9
abundance: NA
d_gene: NA
CDR3aa: CASSVEWRDEKLFF
CDR3nt: TGTGCCAGCAGCGTAGAGTGGAGGGATGAAAAACTGTTTTTT

len: 17
j_gene: TRBJ2-3
v_gene: TRBV19
abundance: NA
d_gene: NA
CDR3aa: CASSSGQQEYSTDTQYF
CDR3nt: TGTGCCAGTAGTTCCGGACAGCAAGAATATAGCACAGATACGCAGTATTTT

len: 14
j_gene: TRBJ1-1
v_gene: TRBV5-1
abundance: NA
d_gene: NA
CDR3aa: CASSPNGANTEAFF
CDR3nt: TGCGCCAGCAGCCCAAATGGTGCGAACACTGAAGCTTTCTTT

len: 13
j_gene: TRBJ2-1
v_gene: TRBV5-8
abundance: NA
d_gene: NA
CDR3aa: CASSLAFGTEQFF
CDR3nt: TGTGCCAGCAGCTTGGCCTTCGGGACTGAGCAGTTCTTC

len: 17
j_gene: TRBJ2-1
v_gene: TRBV7-8
abundance: NA
d_gene: TRBD1
CDR3aa: CASSFPKQGGSYNEQFF
CDR3nt: TGTGCCAGCAGCTTCCCCAAACAGGGGGGCTCCTACAATGAGCAGTTCTTC

len: 13
j_gene: TRBJ1-2
v_gene: TRBV27
abundance: once
d_gene: NA
CDR3aa: CASSLGVAYGYTF
CDR3nt: TGTGCCAGCAGTTTGGGGGTTGCCTATGGCTACACCTTC

len: 14
j_gene: TRBJ2-1
v_gene: TRBV29-1
abundance: NA
d_gene: TRBD2
CDR3aa: CSVDLGGSVNEQFF
CDR3nt: TGCAGCGTGGATTTAGGCGGGAGTGTTAATGAGCAGTTCTTC

len: 16
j_gene: TRBJ2-2
v_gene: TRBV7-6
abundance: NA
d_gene: TRBD2
CDR3aa: CASSAALAGGTGELFF
CDR3nt: TGTGCCAGCAGCGCAGCCCTAGCGGGAGGTACCGGGGAGCTGTTTTTT

len: 15
j_gene: TRBJ2-5
v_gene: TRBV9
abundance: NA
d_gene: NA
CDR3aa: CASSPWGSGGETQYF
CDR3nt: TGTGCCAGCAGCCCCTGGGGGAGCGGTGGGGAGACCCAGTACTTC

len: 14
j_gene: TRBJ2-1
v_gene: TRBV5-4
abundance: NA
d_gene: TRBD1
CDR3aa: CASSTGTGSNEQFF
CDR3nt: TGTGCCAGCAGCACCGGGACAGGGTCCAATGAGCAGTTCTTC

len: 14
j_gene: TRBJ2-7
v_gene: TRBV29-1
abundance: once
d_gene: TRBD2
CDR3aa: CSVEETASGTAQYF
CDR3nt: TGCAGCGTTGAAGAAACCGCTAGCGGAACGGCGCAGTACTTC

len: 15
j_gene: TRBJ2-1
v_gene: TRBV5-6
abundance: NA
d_gene: NA
CDR3aa: CASSFLWAGHNEQFF
CDR3nt: TGTGCCAGCAGCTTCCTTTGGGCGGGGCACAATGAGCAGTTCTTC

len: 15
j_gene: TRBJ1-1
v_gene: TRBV6-1
abundance: NA
d_gene: NA
CDR3aa: CASSEGGRDNTEAFF
CDR3nt: TGTGCCAGCAGTGAAGGTGGCAGGGATAACACTGAAGCTTTCTTT

len: 12
j_gene: TRBJ2-2
v_gene: TRBV6-1
abundance: NA
d_gene: TRBD2
CDR3aa: CARAGVTGELFF
CDR3nt: TGTGCCAGGGCGGGGGTTACCGGGGAGCTGTTTTTT

len: 14
j_gene: TRBJ1-1
v_gene: TRBV27
abundance: NA
d_gene: NA
CDR3aa: CASSLARANTEAFF
CDR3nt: TGTGCCAGCAGTCTAGCCCGGGCTAACACTGAAGCTTTCTTT

len: 17
j_gene: TRBJ2-2
v_gene: TRBV28
abundance: NA
d_gene: TRBD2
CDR3aa: CASSLAPLAGVTGELFF
CDR3nt: TGTGCCAGCAGTTTGGCCCCACTAGCGGGAGTTACCGGGGAGCTGTTTTTT

len: 16
j_gene: TRBJ2-5
v_gene: TRBV21-1
abundance: NA
d_gene: NA
CDR3aa: CASSKFRRRSGETQYF
CDR3nt: TGTGCCAGCAGCAAATTCCGGAGGCGAAGTGGAGAGACCCAGTACTTC

len: 12
j_gene: TRBJ2-4
v_gene: TRBV19
abundance: NA
d_gene: NA
CDR3aa: CASSWTFNIQYF
CDR3nt: TGTGCCAGTAGTTGGACATTTAACATTCAGTACTTC

len: 15
j_gene: TRBJ1-2
v_gene: TRBV2
abundance: NA
d_gene: TRBD1
CDR3aa: CASRDKGAWNYGYTF
CDR3nt: TGTGCCAGCAGGGACAAGGGGGCTTGGAACTATGGCTACACCTTC

len: 17
j_gene: TRBJ1-5
v_gene: TRBV5-1
abundance: NA
d_gene: NA
CDR3aa: CASSPNPSGWDNQPQHF
CDR3nt: TGCGCCAGCAGCCCGAACCCTTCGGGCTGGGACAATCAGCCCCAGCATTTT

len: 12
j_gene: TRBJ1-3
v_gene: TRBV9
abundance: NA
d_gene: NA
CDR3aa: CASGHSGNTIYF
CDR3nt: TGTGCCAGCGGGCATTCTGGAAACACCATATATTTT

len: 15
j_gene: TRBJ1-1
v_gene: TRBV27
abundance: NA
d_gene: TRBD1
CDR3aa: CASSLWTGLNTEAFF
CDR3nt: TGTGCCAGCAGTTTATGGACAGGGTTGAACACTGAAGCTTTCTTT

len: 12
j_gene: TRBJ2-7
v_gene: TRBV5-6
abundance: NA
d_gene: NA
CDR3aa: CASSPGAGEQYF
CDR3nt: TGTGCCAGCAGCCCCGGGGCTGGGGAGCAGTACTTC

len: 16
j_gene: TRBJ1-2
v_gene: TRBV23-1
abundance: NA
d_gene: TRBD1
CDR3aa: CASSPKLRDRGNGYTF
CDR3nt: TGCGCCAGCAGTCCCAAACTCCGGGACAGGGGAAATGGCTACACCTTC

len: 17
j_gene: TRBJ2-1
v_gene: TRBV7-9
abundance: NA
d_gene: TRBD2
CDR3aa: CASSLSASGGPYNEQFF
CDR3nt: TGTGCCAGCAGCTTATCGGCTAGCGGGGGGCCTTACAATGAGCAGTTCTTC

len: 13
j_gene: TRBJ2-7
v_gene: TRBV29-1
abundance: NA
d_gene: NA
CDR3aa: CSVDSPTGSEQYF
CDR3nt: TGCAGCGTTGATTCCCCCACAGGGTCCGAGCAGTACTTC

len: 13
j_gene: TRBJ1-4
v_gene: TRBV5-4
abundance: NA
d_gene: NA
CDR3aa: CASSDRPNEKLFF
CDR3nt: TGTGCCAGCAGTGACAGACCTAATGAAAAACTGTTTTTT

len: 16
j_gene: TRBJ1-5
v_gene: TRBV4-1
abundance: NA
d_gene: NA
CDR3aa: CASSQEAALRDQPQHF
CDR3nt: TGCGCCAGCAGCCAAGAGGCGGCACTCCGGGATCAGCCCCAGCATTTT

len: 15
j_gene: TRBJ1-1
v_gene: TRBV7-9
abundance: NA
d_gene: NA
CDR3aa: CASSLVAGGWAEAFF
CDR3nt: TGTGCCAGCAGCTTAGTGGCAGGTGGTTGGGCTGAAGCTTTCTTT

len: 15
j_gene: TRBJ2-7
v_gene: TRBV6-1
abundance: NA
d_gene: TRBD1
CDR3aa: CASSHGTGTHYEQYF
CDR3nt: TGTGCCAGCAGCCACGGGACAGGAACCCACTACGAGCAGTACTTC

len: 14
j_gene: TRBJ1-5
v_gene: TRBV19
abundance: NA
d_gene: TRBD1
CDR3aa: CASSVPRGLQPQHF
CDR3nt: TGTGCCAGTAGTGTGCCCAGGGGGCTTCAGCCCCAGCATTTT

len: 15
j_gene: TRBJ2-7
v_gene: TRBV19
abundance: NA
d_gene: TRBD2
CDR3aa: CASSILAGLSYEQYF
CDR3nt: TGTGCCAGTAGTATACTAGCGGGACTCTCCTACGAGCAGTACTTC

len: 15
j_gene: TRBJ1-6
v_gene: TRBV4-1
abundance: NA
d_gene: NA
CDR3aa: CASSQVAAGNSPLHF
CDR3nt: TGCGCCAGCAGCCAAGTCGCGGCAGGGAATTCACCCCTCCACTTT

len: 17
j_gene: TRBJ1-1
v_gene: TRBV11-2
abundance: once
d_gene: NA
CDR3aa: CASSGTGTRWMNTEAFF
CDR3nt: TGTGCCAGCAGCGGAACCGGGACGAGATGGATGAACACTGAAGCTTTCTTT

len: 15
j_gene: TRBJ1-3
v_gene: TRBV10-2
abundance: NA
d_gene: NA
CDR3aa: CASSEDPAPGNTIYF
CDR3nt: TGCGCCAGCAGTGAAGACCCAGCGCCCGGAAACACCATATATTTT

len: 12
j_gene: TRBJ1-5
v_gene: TRBV27
abundance: NA
d_gene: TRBD1
CDR3aa: CASSARQGTKHF
CDR3nt: TGTGCCAGCAGTGCCCGACAGGGGACAAAGCATTTT

len: 14
j_gene: TRBJ2-7
v_gene: TRBV6-1
abundance: once
d_gene: NA
CDR3aa: CATAGGDSHHEQYF
CDR3nt: TGTGCCACGGCCGGAGGGGACAGTCACCACGAGCAGTACTTC

len: 17
j_gene: TRBJ1-2
v_gene: TRBV2
abundance: NA
d_gene: TRBD1
CDR3aa: CASPSGTGDPSNYGYTF
CDR3nt: TGTGCCAGTCCTTCCGGGACAGGGGATCCCTCTAACTATGGCTACACCTTC

len: 15
j_gene: TRBJ2-2
v_gene: TRBV7-9
abundance: once
d_gene: NA
CDR3aa: CASSLVVGNTGELFF
CDR3nt: TGTGCCAGCAGCTTAGTAGTAGGGAACACCGGGGAGCTGTTTTTT

len: 15
j_gene: TRBJ2-2
v_gene: TRBV5-4
abundance: NA
d_gene: NA
CDR3aa: CASSLEGGRTGELFF
CDR3nt: TGTGCCAGCAGCTTGGAGGGCGGACGAACCGGGGAGCTGTTTTTT

len: 16
j_gene: TRBJ2-5
v_gene: TRBV27
abundance: NA
d_gene: NA
CDR3aa: CASSLGFTGAEETQYF
CDR3nt: TGTGCCAGCAGTCTGGGGTTTACGGGAGCAGAGGAGACCCAGTACTTC

len: 14
j_gene: TRBJ2-1
v_gene: TRBV15
abundance: NA
d_gene: NA
CDR3aa: CATSPRRGWNEQFF
CDR3nt: TGTGCCACCTCTCCGAGAAGGGGTTGGAATGAGCAGTTCTTC

len: 13
j_gene: TRBJ1-1
v_gene: TRBV6-5
abundance: NA
d_gene: NA
CDR3aa: CASSHNLNTEAFF
CDR3nt: TGTGCCAGCAGCCACAACCTGAACACTGAAGCTTTCTTT

len: 13
j_gene: TRBJ1-1
v_gene: TRBV6-5
abundance: many
d_gene: NA
CDR3aa: CASSDWGTTEAFF
CDR3nt: TGTGCCAGCAGCGACTGGGGGACGACTGAAGCTTTCTTT

len: 11
j_gene: TRBJ2-1
v_gene: TRBV29-1
abundance: NA
d_gene: NA
CDR3aa: CSVGYYNEQFF
CDR3nt: TGCAGCGTCGGATACTACAATGAGCAGTTCTTC

len: 15
j_gene: TRBJ2-1
v_gene: TRBV7-9
abundance: NA
d_gene: NA
CDR3aa: CASSPSPSNPNEQFF
CDR3nt: TGTGCCAGCAGCCCTAGCCCATCCAATCCAAATGAGCAGTTCTTC

len: 14
j_gene: TRBJ1-2
v_gene: TRBV29-1
abundance: NA
d_gene: NA
CDR3aa: CSVDGDNLKYGYTF
CDR3nt: TGCAGCGTTGATGGGGACAATCTCAAATATGGCTACACCTTC